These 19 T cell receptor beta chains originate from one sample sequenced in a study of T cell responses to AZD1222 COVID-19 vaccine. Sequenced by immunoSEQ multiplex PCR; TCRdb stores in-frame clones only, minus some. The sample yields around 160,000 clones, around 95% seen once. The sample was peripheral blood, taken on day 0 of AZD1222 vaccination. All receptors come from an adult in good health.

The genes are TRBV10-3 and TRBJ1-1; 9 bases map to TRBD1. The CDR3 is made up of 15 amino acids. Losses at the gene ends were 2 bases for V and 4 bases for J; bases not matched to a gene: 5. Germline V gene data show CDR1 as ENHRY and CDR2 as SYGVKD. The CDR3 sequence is CAISEPDRGTTEAFF. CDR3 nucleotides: TGTGCCATCAGTGAGCCGGACAGGGGAACCACTGAAGCTTTCTTT.

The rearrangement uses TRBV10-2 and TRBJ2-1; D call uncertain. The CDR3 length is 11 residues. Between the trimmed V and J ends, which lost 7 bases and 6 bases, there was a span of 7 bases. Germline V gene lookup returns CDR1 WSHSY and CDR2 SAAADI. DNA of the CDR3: TGCGCCAGCACGAGCCGCAATGAGCAGTTCTTC. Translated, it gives CASTSRNEQFF.

The CDR3 is CATDLGGGNTIYF. The CDR3 DNA follows: TGTGCCACCGATCTAGGGGGTGGAAACACCATATATTTT. The V gene is TRBV6-5, the J gene TRBJ1-3, with D possibly being TRBD1 (6 bases). Trimming shortened V by 10 bases and J by 3 bases, and 13 bases separated the two germline ends. The CDR3 has 13 amino acids. Per the germline V gene, CDR1 is MNHEY and CDR2 is SVGAGI.

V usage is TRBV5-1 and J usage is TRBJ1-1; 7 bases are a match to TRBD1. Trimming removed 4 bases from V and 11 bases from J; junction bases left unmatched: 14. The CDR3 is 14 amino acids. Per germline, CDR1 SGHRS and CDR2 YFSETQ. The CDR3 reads CASSAQGIPPRAFF. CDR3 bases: TGCGCCAGCAGCGCACAGGGGATCCCGCCTAGGGCTTTCTTT.

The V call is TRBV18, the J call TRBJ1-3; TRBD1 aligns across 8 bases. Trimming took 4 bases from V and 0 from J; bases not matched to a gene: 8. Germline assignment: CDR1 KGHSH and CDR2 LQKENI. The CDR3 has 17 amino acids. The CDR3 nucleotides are TGTGCCAGCTCACTCGGACAGGGCGGATCCTCTGGAAACACCATATATTTT. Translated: CASSLGQGGSSGNTIYF.

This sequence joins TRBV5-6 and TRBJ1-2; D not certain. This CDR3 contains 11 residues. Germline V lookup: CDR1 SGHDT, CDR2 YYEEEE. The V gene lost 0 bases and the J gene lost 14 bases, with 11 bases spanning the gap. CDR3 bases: TGTGCCAGCAGCTTGGAGCAAAGCACAACCTTC. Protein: CASSLEQSTTF.

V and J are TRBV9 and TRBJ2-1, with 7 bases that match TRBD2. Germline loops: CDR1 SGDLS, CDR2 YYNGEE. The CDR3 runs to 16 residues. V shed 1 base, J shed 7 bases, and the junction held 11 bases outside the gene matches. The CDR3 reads CASSVIGGSPWNEQFF. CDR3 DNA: TGTGCCAGCAGCGTAATCGGCGGGAGTCCTTGGAATGAGCAGTTCTTC.

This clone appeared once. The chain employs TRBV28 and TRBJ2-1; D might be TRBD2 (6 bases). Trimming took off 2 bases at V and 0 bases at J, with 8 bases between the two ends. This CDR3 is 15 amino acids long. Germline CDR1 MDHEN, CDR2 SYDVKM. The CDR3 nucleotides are TGTGCCAGCAGTTTAAGGGGAGGCTCCTACAATGAGCAGTTCTTC. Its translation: CASSLRGGSYNEQFF.

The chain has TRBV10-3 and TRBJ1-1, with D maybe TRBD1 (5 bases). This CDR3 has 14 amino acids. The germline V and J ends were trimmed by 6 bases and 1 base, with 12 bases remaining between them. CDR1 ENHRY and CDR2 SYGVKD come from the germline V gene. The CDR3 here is CAIRPPGGNTEAFF. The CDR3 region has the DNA TGTGCCATCAGACCCCCTGGGGGGAACACTGAAGCTTTCTTT.

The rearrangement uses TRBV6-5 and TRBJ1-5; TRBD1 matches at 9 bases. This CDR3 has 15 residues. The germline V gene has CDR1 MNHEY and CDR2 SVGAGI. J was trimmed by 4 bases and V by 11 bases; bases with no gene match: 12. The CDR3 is CASRWGTGHNQPQHF. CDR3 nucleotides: TGTGCCTCTCGATGGGGGACAGGGCATAATCAGCCCCAGCATTTT.

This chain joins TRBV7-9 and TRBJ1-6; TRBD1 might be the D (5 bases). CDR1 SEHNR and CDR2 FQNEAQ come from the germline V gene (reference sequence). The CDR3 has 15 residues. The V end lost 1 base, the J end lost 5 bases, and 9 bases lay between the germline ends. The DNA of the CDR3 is TGTGCCAGCAGCTTAGGAGACAGTCATAATTCACCCCTCCACTTT. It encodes CASSLGDSHNSPLHF.

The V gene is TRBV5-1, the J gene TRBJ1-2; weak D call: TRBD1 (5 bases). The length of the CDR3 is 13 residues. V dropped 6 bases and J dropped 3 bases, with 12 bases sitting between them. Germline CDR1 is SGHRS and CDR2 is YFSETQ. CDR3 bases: TGCGCCAGCAATAGGGGAGGAGACTATGGCTACACCTTC. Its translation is CASNRGGDYGYTF.

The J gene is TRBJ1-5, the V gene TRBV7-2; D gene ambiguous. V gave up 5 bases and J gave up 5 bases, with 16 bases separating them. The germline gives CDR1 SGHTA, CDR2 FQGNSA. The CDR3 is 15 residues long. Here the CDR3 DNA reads TGTGCCAGCAGCCCCCGTTTAGGAAGGGATCAGCCCCAGCATTTT. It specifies CASSPRLGRDQPQHF. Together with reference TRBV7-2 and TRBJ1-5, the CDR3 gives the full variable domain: GAGVSQSPSNKVTEKGKDVELRCDPISGHTALYWYRQSLGQGLEFLIYFQGNSAPDKSGLPSDRFSAERTGGSVSTLTIQRTQQEDSAVYLCASSPRLGRDQPQHFGDGTRLSIL.

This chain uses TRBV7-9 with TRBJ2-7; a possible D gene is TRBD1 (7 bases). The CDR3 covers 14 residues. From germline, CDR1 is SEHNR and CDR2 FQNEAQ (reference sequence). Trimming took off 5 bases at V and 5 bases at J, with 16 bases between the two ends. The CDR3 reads CASSPGGQTHEQYF. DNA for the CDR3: TGTGCCAGCAGCCCAGGGGGGCAGACCCACGAGCAGTACTTC.

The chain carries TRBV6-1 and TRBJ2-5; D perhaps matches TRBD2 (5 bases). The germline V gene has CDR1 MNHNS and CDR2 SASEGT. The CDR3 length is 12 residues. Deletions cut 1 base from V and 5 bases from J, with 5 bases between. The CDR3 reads CASSEGGETQYF. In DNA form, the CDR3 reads TGTGCCAGCAGTGAAGGCGGGGAGACCCAGTACTTC.

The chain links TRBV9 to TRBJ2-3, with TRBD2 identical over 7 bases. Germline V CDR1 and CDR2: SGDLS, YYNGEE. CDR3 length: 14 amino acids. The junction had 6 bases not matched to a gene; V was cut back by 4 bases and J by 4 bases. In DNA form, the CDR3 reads TGTGCCAGCAGCCTCAGCGGGAACTCAGATACGCAGTATTTT. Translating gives CASSLSGNSDTQYF.

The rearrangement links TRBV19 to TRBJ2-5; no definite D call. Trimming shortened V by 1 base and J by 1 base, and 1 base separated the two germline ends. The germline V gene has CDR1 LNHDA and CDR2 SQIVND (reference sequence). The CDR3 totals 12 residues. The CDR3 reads CASSIGQETQYF. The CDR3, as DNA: TGTGCCAGTAGTATAGGCCAAGAGACCCAGTACTTC.

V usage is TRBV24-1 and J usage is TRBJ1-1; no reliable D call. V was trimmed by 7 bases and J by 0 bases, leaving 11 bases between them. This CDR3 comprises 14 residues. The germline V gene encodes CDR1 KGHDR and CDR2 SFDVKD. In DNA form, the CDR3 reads TGTGCCACCAGATCGAACTTCATGAACACTGAAGCTTTCTTT. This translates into CATRSNFMNTEAFF.

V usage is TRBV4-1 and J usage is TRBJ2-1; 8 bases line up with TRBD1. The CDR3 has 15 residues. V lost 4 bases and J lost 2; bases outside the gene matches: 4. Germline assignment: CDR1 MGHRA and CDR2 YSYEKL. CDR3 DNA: TGCGCCAGCAGCCCCCTACAGGGGGCCTACAATGAGCAGTTCTTC. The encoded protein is CASSPLQGAYNEQFF.